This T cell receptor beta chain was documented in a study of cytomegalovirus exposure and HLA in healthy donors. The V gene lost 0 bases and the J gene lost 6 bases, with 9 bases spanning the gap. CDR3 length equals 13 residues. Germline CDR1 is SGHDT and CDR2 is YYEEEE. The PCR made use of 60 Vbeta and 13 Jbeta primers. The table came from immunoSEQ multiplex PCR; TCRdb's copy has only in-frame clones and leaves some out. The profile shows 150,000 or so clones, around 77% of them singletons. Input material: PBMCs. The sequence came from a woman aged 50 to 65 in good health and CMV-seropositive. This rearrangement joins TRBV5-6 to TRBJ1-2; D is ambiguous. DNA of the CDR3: TGTGCCAGCAGCTTGGAGCAGGTCAATGGCTACACCTTC. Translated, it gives CASSLEQVNGYTF.